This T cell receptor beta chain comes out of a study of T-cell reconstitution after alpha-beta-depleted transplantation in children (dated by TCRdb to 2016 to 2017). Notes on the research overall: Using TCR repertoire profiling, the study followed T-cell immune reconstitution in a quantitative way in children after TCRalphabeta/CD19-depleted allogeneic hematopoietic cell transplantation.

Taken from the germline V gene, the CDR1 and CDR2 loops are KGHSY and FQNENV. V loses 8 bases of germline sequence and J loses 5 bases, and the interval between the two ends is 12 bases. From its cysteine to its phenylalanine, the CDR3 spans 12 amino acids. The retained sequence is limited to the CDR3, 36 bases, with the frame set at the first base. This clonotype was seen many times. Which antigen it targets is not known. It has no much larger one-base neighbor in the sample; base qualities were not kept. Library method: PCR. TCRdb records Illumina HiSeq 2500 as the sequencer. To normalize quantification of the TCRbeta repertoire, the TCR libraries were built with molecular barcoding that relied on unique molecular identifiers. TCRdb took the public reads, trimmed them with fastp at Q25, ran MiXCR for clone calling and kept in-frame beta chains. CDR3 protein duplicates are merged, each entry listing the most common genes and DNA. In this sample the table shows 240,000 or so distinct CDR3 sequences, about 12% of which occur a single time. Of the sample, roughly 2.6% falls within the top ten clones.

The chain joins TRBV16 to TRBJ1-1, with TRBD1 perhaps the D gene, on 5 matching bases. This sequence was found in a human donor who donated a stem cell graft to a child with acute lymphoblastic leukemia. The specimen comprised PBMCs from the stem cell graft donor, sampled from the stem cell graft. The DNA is TGTGCCAGCCAAAGCGGGGGAACTGAAGCTTTCTTT. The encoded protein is CASQSGGTEAFF.